The 30 T cell receptor beta chains listed next were all sequenced from one sample in a study of T cell changes during pregnancy in multiple sclerosis. Assay used: immunoSEQ multiplex PCR; TCRdb lists only in-frame clones, some missing. The table lists 65,000 to 85,000 clones, approximately 95% of them singletons. Specimen: peripheral blood, collected in the second trimester of pregnancy. These receptors all come from a female donor in good health, enrolled as a control in a pregnancy study.

J is TRBJ2-3 and V is TRBV18; TRBD1 agrees at 7 bases. Per the germline V gene, CDR1 is KGHSH and CDR2 is LQKENI. Trimming removed 2 bases from V and 0 bases from J; junction bases left unmatched: 8. The CDR3 consists of 17 residues. CDR3 protein: CASSPGMRGLSTDTQYF. In DNA form, the CDR3 reads TGTGCCAGCTCACCAGGAATGAGGGGGCTCAGCACAGATACGCAGTATTTT.

This clone came up once. The chain employs TRBV28 and TRBJ1-2; 9 bases map to TRBD1. The ends lost 3 bases at V and 8 bases at J; junction bases unmatched: 13. There are 16 residues in the CDR3. CDR1 MDHEN and CDR2 SYDVKM come from the germline V gene. CDR3 in amino acids: CASSFGGGQGLGGYTF. DNA of the CDR3: TGTGCCAGCAGTTTCGGTGGGGGACAGGGCCTGGGGGGCTACACCTTC.

The chain recombines TRBV6-1 with TRBJ2-7, with a possible D match to TRBD2 (5 bases). This CDR3 region has 13 residues. The V gene's germline CDR1 is MNHNS and CDR2 SASEGT. V lost 6 bases and J lost 5, with 14 bases in between. The CDR3 here is CASRTSGMDEQYF. CDR3 DNA: TGTGCCAGCAGAACTAGTGGAATGGACGAGCAGTACTTC.

The chain carries TRBV19 and TRBJ1-1; a possible D gene is TRBD1 (6 bases). Trimming removed 5 bases from V and 5 bases from J, with 21 bases in between. Germline V gives CDR1 LNHDA, CDR2 SQIVND (reference sequence). The CDR3 runs to 16 residues. The CDR3: CASSGLGGQGKTEAFF. The CDR3 nucleotides read TGTGCCAGTAGTGGGTTGGGTGGGCAGGGGAAAACTGAAGCTTTCTTT.

The genes are TRBV27 and TRBJ2-3; 11 nucleotides agree with TRBD2. J gave up 5 bases and V 0 bases, and 10 bases lay outside the gene matches. The germline V gene has CDR1 MNHEY and CDR2 SMNVEV (reference sequence). This CDR3 region has 18 residues. The CDR3 DNA is TGTGCCAGCAGTTTATCGACCCCTAGCGGGGGGCGCAGAGATACGCAGTATTTT. It yields the protein CASSLSTPSGGRRDTQYF.

The V gene is TRBV6-5, the J gene TRBJ1-4; the match to TRBD1 covers 10 bases. The CDR3 is 14 amino acids. CDR1 and CDR2 (germline): MNHEY, SVGAGI. V was clipped by 4 bases and J by 8 bases; unmatched bases: 4. This chain's CDR3 is CASSSGTGDEKLFF. The CDR3 DNA reads TGTGCCAGCAGTTCCGGGACAGGGGACGAAAAACTGTTTTTT.

This sequence joins TRBV7-8 and TRBJ2-1, with 14 bases aligning to TRBD2. The ends lost 5 bases at V and 8 bases at J; junction bases unmatched: 8. From germline, CDR1 is SGHVS and CDR2 FQNEAQ. The CDR3 sequence is 16 residues long. This chain's CDR3 is CASSAGLAGVADEQFF. In nucleotides, the CDR3 is TGTGCCAGCAGCGCGGGACTAGCGGGAGTCGCGGATGAGCAGTTCTTC.

The chain couples TRBV7-9 to TRBJ2-3, with 7 nucleotides matching TRBD2. With V trimmed by 5 bases and J by 0 bases, 8 bases remained unmatched. Germline assignment: CDR1 SEHNR and CDR2 FQNEAQ (reference sequence). The CDR3 covers 16 residues. CDR3 DNA sequence: TGTGCCAGCAGCCTTTGGAGTAGCGGGAGCACAGATACGCAGTATTTT. Protein: CASSLWSSGSTDTQYF.

CDR3 in amino acids: CASSSGMTDEQFF. The DNA for the CDR3 is TGCGCCAGCAGCTCAGGTATGACGGATGAGCAGTTCTTC. The V and J genes are TRBV4-1 and TRBJ2-1; D call uncertain. This CDR3 has 13 amino acids. Germline V gives CDR1 MGHRA, CDR2 YSYEKL. V was trimmed by 5 bases and J by 8 bases, leaving 13 bases between them.

V and J are TRBV9 and TRBJ2-1; TRBD2 is a possible D gene (5 bases). The germline gives CDR1 SGDLS, CDR2 YYNGEE. The CDR3 runs to 15 residues. Trimming left V 0 bases short and J 4 bases short, with 11 bases between. Here the CDR3 DNA reads TGTGCCAGCAGCGTAGCAGCTAGCTCATACAATGAGCAGTTCTTC. It codes for CASSVAASSYNEQFF.

The rearrangement links TRBV2 to TRBJ2-2, with 9 bases fitting TRBD2. The CDR3 is made up of 16 amino acids. J lost 1 base, V lost 6 bases, and 6 bases had no gene match. From germline, CDR1 is SNHLY and CDR2 FYNNEI. The chain's CDR3 is CASRTLAGRNTGELFF. Here the CDR3 DNA reads TGTGCCAGCAGGACTCTAGCGGGAAGGAACACCGGGGAGCTGTTTTTT. Drawing the rest from reference TRBV2 and TRBJ2-2, the complete variable domain is EPEVTQTPSHQVTQMGQEVILRCVPISNHLYFYWYRQILGQKVEFLVSFYNNEISEKSEIFDDQFSVERPDGSNFTLKIRSTKLEDSAMYFCASRTLAGRNTGELFFGEGSRLTVL.

This clone was observed a handful of times. The rearrangement uses TRBV19 and TRBJ1-2; the D is unclear. From germline, CDR1 is LNHDA and CDR2 SQIVND (reference sequence). The CDR3 length is 13 residues. Trimming removed 9 bases from V and 4 bases from J, with 15 bases in between. The CDR3 loop reads CASGGHTRYGYTF. CDR3 DNA: TGTGCCAGCGGCGGGCACACCCGCTATGGCTACACCTTC. Based on the CDR3 plus reference TRBV19 and TRBJ1-2, the full variable domain is DGGITQSPKYLFRKEGQNVTLSCEQNLNHDAMYWYRQDPGQGLRLIYYSQIVNDFQKGDIAEGYSVSREKKESFPLTVTSAQKNPTAFYLCASGGHTRYGYTFGSGTRLTVV.

The chain combines TRBV2 with TRBJ2-1; TRBD2 aligns across 7 bases. The J segment lost 9 bases and the V segment lost 1 base, leaving 3 bases of the junction unmatched. There are 13 residues in the CDR3. Germline V gene data show CDR1 as SNHLY and CDR2 as FYNNEI. The CDR3 DNA is TGTGCCAGCAGTGAAGGGCGGGAGCTTGAGCAGTTCTTC. This codes for CASSEGRELEQFF.

The chain uses TRBV13 and TRBJ2-7; 8 bases agree with TRBD1. V was clipped by 5 bases and J by 5 bases; unmatched bases: 8. The CDR3 consists of 14 residues. Per the germline V gene, CDR1 is PRHDT and CDR2 is FYEKMQ (reference sequence). The CDR3 sequence: CASSRDRGADEQYF. The CDR3 DNA reads as TGTGCCAGCAGCCGCGACAGGGGCGCCGACGAGCAGTACTTC.

The chain couples TRBV19 to TRBJ1-2, with D possibly matching TRBD1 (5 bases). Trimming took 5 bases from V and 4 from J, leaving 8 bases between them. Germline values: CDR1 LNHDA, CDR2 SQIVND (reference sequence). This CDR3 region has 12 residues. The CDR3 region has the DNA TGTGCCAGTAGTTCGGGACTCTATGGCTACACCTTC. Translated: CASSSGLYGYTF.

V and J are TRBV7-9 and TRBJ1-1; D not resolved. Germline-derived CDR1 and CDR2 are SEHNR and FQNEAQ (reference sequence). With 3 bases removed from V and 5 bases from J, the gap between germline ends came to 13 bases. The CDR3 is made up of 14 amino acids. CDR3 DNA sequence: TGTGCCAGCAGCTTGGCCTCCTCGGGTACTGAAGCTTTCTTT. Protein: CASSLASSGTEAFF.

The chain employs TRBV25-1 and TRBJ2-7, with 8 bases lining up with TRBD1. V was pared by 3 bases and J by 3 bases, with 4 bases of the junction left unmatched. The germline V gene has CDR1 MGHDK and CDR2 SYGVNS. This CDR3 region has 14 residues. The CDR3 bases are TGTGCCAGCAGTGACACAGGGGGGAACTACGAGCAGTACTTC. Translated: CASSDTGGNYEQYF.

The chain employs TRBV5-4 and TRBJ2-5; 8 positions agree with TRBD2. This CDR3 comprises 15 residues. Germline V gene lookup returns CDR1 SGHNT and CDR2 YYREEE (reference sequence). The V and J ends lost 1 base and 3 bases, in that order; junction bases with no gene match: 5. The CDR3 DNA follows: TGTGCCAGCAGCTTGAAAACTAGCGGAAAAGAGACCCAGTACTTC. It translates to CASSLKTSGKETQYF. Drawing the rest from reference TRBV5-4 and TRBJ2-5, the complete variable domain is ETGVTQSPTHLIKTRGQQVTLRCSSQSGHNTVSWYQQALGQGPQFIFQYYREEENGRGNFPPRFSGLQFPNYSSELNVNALELDDSALYLCASSLKTSGKETQYFGPGTRLLVL.

The chain combines TRBV29-1 with TRBJ2-5; 8 nucleotides line up with TRBD1. J was trimmed by 2 bases and V by 6 bases; bases with no gene match: 5. The germline V gene has CDR1 SQVTM and CDR2 ANQGSEA. The CDR3 runs 13 residues. The CDR3 coding sequence is TGCAGCGTCCCTGGACAGGGACAAGAGACCCAGTACTTC. This codes for CSVPGQGQETQYF.

The V and J genes are TRBV13 and TRBJ2-2; D unclear. CDR1 and CDR2 (germline): PRHDT, FYEKMQ (reference sequence). The V gene lost 5 bases and the J gene lost 7 bases, with 14 bases spanning the gap. The CDR3 loop spans 14 amino acids. Written as DNA, the CDR3 is TGTGCCAGCAGCCCCTTTCTAACGGGCGGGGAGCTGTTTTTT. It translates to CASSPFLTGGELFF.

This rearrangement joins TRBV6-1 to TRBJ1-4; 9 bases line up with TRBD1. Per germline, CDR1 MNHNS and CDR2 SASEGT. The CDR3 has 14 amino acids. J gave up 8 bases and V 6 bases, and 7 bases lay outside the gene matches. In nucleotides, the CDR3 is TGTGCCAGCAGCGACTGGACAGGGGACGAAAAACTGTTTTTT. This gives the protein CASSDWTGDEKLFF.

The sample holds one count of this clone. V is TRBV28 and J is TRBJ2-5; maybe TRBD1 (6 bases). Trimming stripped 5 bases from V and 2 bases from J, with 9 bases between. Germline-derived CDR1 and CDR2 are MDHEN and SYDVKM. This CDR3 region has 13 residues. The DNA of the CDR3 is TGTGCCAGCAGTCTCGGACAGCAAGAGACCCAGTACTTC. It codes for CASSLGQQETQYF.

The J gene is TRBJ1-5, the V gene TRBV6-1; 9 nucleotides agree with TRBD1. This CDR3 is built from 15 residues. CDR1 MNHNS and CDR2 SASEGT come from the germline V gene. V lost 5 bases, J lost 5 bases, and 7 bases stayed unmatched. The CDR3 DNA is TGTGCCAGCAGTCTTCAGACAGGGGGACATCAGCCCCAGCATTTT. It yields the protein CASSLQTGGHQPQHF.

This CDR3 reads CASAVAGEPYGYTF. DNA for the CDR3: TGTGCCAGCGCGGTGGCAGGGGAGCCCTATGGCTACACCTTC. The chain combines TRBV28 with TRBJ1-2; possible D gene TRBD1, 6 bases. V gave up 8 bases and J gave up 4 bases, with 17 bases separating them. Germline-derived CDR1 and CDR2 are MDHEN and SYDVKM. This CDR3 is 14 amino acids long.

This rearrangement joins TRBV5-1 to TRBJ2-1; 11 bases are shared with TRBD2. The CDR3 consists of 14 residues. The germline CDR1 and CDR2 sequences are SGHRS and YFSETQ. The J segment lost 10 bases and the V segment lost 2 bases, leaving 5 bases of the junction unmatched. The CDR3 is CASSFILAGGEQFF. CDR3 nucleotides: TGCGCCAGCAGCTTTATTCTAGCGGGAGGCGAGCAGTTCTTC.

The V and J genes are TRBV5-4 and TRBJ2-7; 8 nucleotides align to TRBD1. Germline trimming cut 0 bases from V and 4 bases from J; bases unmatched to any gene: 3. CDR3 length equals 14 residues. Germline CDR1 reads SGHNT; CDR2 reads YYREEE (reference sequence). The CDR3 loop reads CASSLGQGLYEQYF. CDR3 DNA sequence: TGTGCCAGCAGCTTGGGACAGGGGCTTTACGAGCAGTACTTC. The variable domain in full, completed from reference TRBV5-4 and TRBJ2-7, reads ETGVTQSPTHLIKTRGQQVTLRCSSQSGHNTVSWYQQALGQGPQFIFQYYREEENGRGNFPPRFSGLQFPNYSSELNVNALELDDSALYLCASSLGQGLYEQYFGPGTRLTVT.

This clone was seen a single time. The CDR3 region has the DNA TGTGCCAGCAGTTCTCTAGCGGGAGGAGTCTACGAGCAGTACTTC. The encoded protein is CASSSLAGGVYEQYF. This chain uses TRBV2 with TRBJ2-7; 11 nucleotides agree with TRBD2. The CDR3 spans 15 residues. V lost 5 bases to trimming and J lost 3 bases; unmatched junction nucleotides: 6. Germline CDR1 SNHLY, CDR2 FYNNEI.

The V and J genes are TRBV2 and TRBJ1-5; D gene uncertain. With 6 bases removed from V and 3 bases from J, the gap between germline ends came to 12 bases. Germline V gene data show CDR1 as SNHLY and CDR2 as FYNNEI. This CDR3 is built from 14 residues. CDR3 nucleotides: TGTGCCAGCAGAAAGTCCCAGAACAATCAGCCCCAGCATTTT. Its translation: CASRKSQNNQPQHF. Full variable domain (rest looked up from reference TRBV2 and TRBJ1-5): EPEVTQTPSHQVTQMGQEVILRCVPISNHLYFYWYRQILGQKVEFLVSFYNNEISEKSEIFDDQFSVERPDGSNFTLKIRSTKLEDSAMYFCASRKSQNNQPQHFGDGTRLSIL.

The chain couples TRBV21-1 to TRBJ2-3; TRBD1 is taken as the D call from the table, unchecked against the DNA. TRBV21-1 is reported as a pseudogene. The CDR3 is made up of 19 amino acids. CDR3 in DNA: TGTGCCAGCAGCAAAGAAACAACGCCCGGGACAGCCGCCACAGATACGCAGTATTTT. This encodes CASSKETTPGTAATDTQYF.

The chain carries TRBV28 and TRBJ2-1; no reliable D call. Germline V CDR1 and CDR2: MDHEN, SYDVKM. This CDR3 is built from 14 residues. The germline V and J ends were trimmed by 2 bases and 4 bases, with 9 bases remaining between them. This chain's CDR3 is CASSLVGVYNEQFF. Here the CDR3 DNA reads TGTGCCAGCAGTTTAGTGGGCGTTTACAATGAGCAGTTCTTC.